The next 6 T cell receptor beta chains were all read from a single sample in a study of CD8+ T cells in alopecia areata. cDNA prepared by RNA extraction and subsequent reverse transcription served as the template for sequencing. The assay was immunoSEQ multiplex PCR, and TCRdb's table has in-frame clones only and misses some. The sample yields around 100,000 clones, around 50% seen once. Noted treatment: oral pan-JAK inhibitor, 5-10 mg twice daily. This sample comprised CD8+ T cells sorted from blood, obtained at week 24, from a patient treated with tofacitinib. These receptors all stem from a human donor with alopecia areata.

This clone was found once. V is TRBV27 and J is TRBJ2-1; unclear D gene. The germline V and J ends were trimmed by 0 bases and 3 bases, with 3 bases remaining between them. The CDR3 is made up of 13 amino acids. Germline V gives CDR1 MNHEY, CDR2 SMNVEV (reference sequence). The CDR3 DNA sequence: TGTGCCAGCAGTTTATCGAACTACAATGAGCAGTTCTTC. As protein: CASSLSNYNEQFF.

This clone was seen a handful of times. The chain recombines TRBV29-1 with TRBJ2-2, with 11 bases that match TRBD1. The V gene end was trimmed by 1 base and the J gene end by 6 bases; junction bases not matched to a gene: 4. Germline values: CDR1 SQVTM, CDR2 ANQGSEA. This CDR3 spans 15 amino acids. As DNA, the CDR3 is TGCAGCGTTGAAGGGGGACAGGGGGACCCCGGGGAGCTGTTTTTT. Amino acid sequence: CSVEGGQGDPGELFF.

The gene calls are TRBV30 and TRBJ1-3; no definite D call. The CDR3 is 12 residues long. Germline CDR1 reads GTSNPN; CDR2 reads SVGIG (reference sequence). The germline V and J ends were trimmed by 4 bases and 4 bases, with 8 bases remaining between them. The chain's CDR3 is CAWNERGNTIYF. As DNA, the CDR3 is TGTGCCTGGAACGAAAGGGGAAACACCATATATTTT.

The rearrangement links TRBV7-9 to TRBJ1-1; D ambiguous. The CDR3 is 14 amino acids. Looked up from germline, CDR1 is SEHNR and CDR2 is FQNEAQ (reference sequence). Trimming stripped 5 bases from V and 2 bases from J, with 12 bases between. CDR3 nucleotides: TGTGCCAGCAGCCCCCTCTCGAGAAACACTGAAGCTTTCTTT. This codes for CASSPLSRNTEAFF.

This chain uses TRBV5-4 with TRBJ1-4; maybe TRBD1 (5 bases). CDR3 size: 15 residues. V was clipped by 4 bases and J by 4 bases, with 14 bases between them. Germline V gene sequence: CDR1 SGHNT, CDR2 YYREEE (reference sequence). CDR3 amino acids: CASSRSQGYNEKLFF. CDR3 nucleotide sequence: TGTGCCAGCAGCCGAAGTCAGGGCTATAATGAAAAACTGTTTTTT.

This chain uses TRBV25-1 with TRBJ2-2, with TRBD1 matching over 8 bases. V shed 10 bases, J shed 3 bases, and the junction held 7 bases outside the gene matches. CDR1 and CDR2 from the germline V gene are MGHDK and SYGVNS. The CDR3 consists of 14 residues. CDR3: CATGLGQDTGELFF. CDR3 sequence (DNA): TGTGCCACCGGCCTGGGACAGGACACCGGGGAGCTGTTTTTT.